This is a list of T cell receptor beta chains from one sample in a study of CXCR3-negative and CXCR3-positive naive CD8 T cells. TCRdb reprocessed the 5' RACE reads, keeping one entry per CDR3 protein, no DNA. The specimen's table records tens of thousands of distinct CDR3 sequences. Sample: memory CD8+ T cells from blood. These TCRs come from a human donor in good health. Some clones in this sample may be carry-over from other donors' samples. CDR3s include the opening cysteine and the closing phenylalanine or tryptophan. A clone size is listed for some rows: how often the clone was seen (once, few, many), or a class if it is expanded.

CDR3 protein,clone size,J gene,V gene
CSAAISTGVFYEQYF,NA,TRBJ2-7,TRBV20-1
CASILRLRDGTKGLNTGELFF,NA,TRBJ2-2,TRBV12-3/TRBV12-4
CASSLGQEQYF,NA,TRBJ2-7,TRBV5-6
CSADTGEGYTEAFF,NA,TRBJ1-1,TRBV20-1
CASSPGTSGSYNEQFF,NA,TRBJ2-1,TRBV11-2
CASLDSPTDTQYF,NA,TRBJ2-3,TRBV28
CASVGGNEQFF,NA,TRBJ2-1,TRBV12-5
CASSFGQGASPNGYTF,NA,TRBJ1-2,TRBV11-2
CAISESPQSGGYTF,NA,TRBJ1-2,TRBV10-3
CASSYLRNTEAFF,NA,TRBJ1-1,TRBV5-1
CSVEAGLGYTF,NA,TRBJ1-2,TRBV29-1
CASSFRGSNYGYTF,NA,TRBJ1-2,TRBV6-6
CASSSSTVYQPQHF,NA,TRBJ1-5,TRBV7-2
CASSPDSPYEQYF,NA,TRBJ2-7,TRBV12-3/TRBV12-4
CASSDRAGSTDTQYF,NA,TRBJ2-3,TRBV6-4
CASSFPDSHYEQYF,NA,TRBJ2-7,TRBV7-2
CASSLRGEGVYSYEQYF,NA,TRBJ2-7,TRBV3-1
CASTSPSGDTGELFF,medium-sized,TRBJ2-2,TRBV6-1
CSATSSGQETQYF,NA,TRBJ2-5,TRBV20-1
CASSFGSTSTDTQYF,NA,TRBJ2-3,TRBV12-3/TRBV12-4
CSVWTQNTEAFF,NA,TRBJ1-1,TRBV29-1
CSVEDLPLEHGEGYTQYF,NA,TRBJ2-3,TRBV29-1
CASTSGEPTDTQYF,NA,TRBJ2-3,TRBV6-6
CASSIGNQPQHF,NA,TRBJ1-5,TRBV19
CASSWHRGIDEKLFF,NA,TRBJ1-4,TRBV28
CASSQGWDRAYEQYF,NA,TRBJ2-7,TRBV4-2
CASSASLTGGDHGYTF,NA,TRBJ1-2,TRBV5-1
CASSENRDSYEQYF,NA,TRBJ2-7,TRBV2
CASSYSIGELFF,NA,TRBJ2-2,TRBV6-6
CASSPSSGSSYNEQFF,NA,TRBJ2-1,TRBV7-9
CSAINNQNTYEQYF,NA,TRBJ2-7,TRBV20-1
CASSLGPGWNEQFF,NA,TRBJ2-1,TRBV7-2
CSVAHRDQETQYF,NA,TRBJ2-5,TRBV29-1
CASSQRGVNEQYF,NA,TRBJ2-7,TRBV4-1
CASSPLAAPYNEQFF,NA,TRBJ2-1,TRBV7-3
CASSWTGSSYNEQFF,NA,TRBJ2-1,TRBV6-5
CATQHREAYEQYF,NA,TRBJ2-7,TRBV5-8
CASIADSLYEQYF,NA,TRBJ2-7,TRBV11-2
CASSQDRLEGGSNEQFF,NA,TRBJ2-1,TRBV4-3
CASSPTGTGTYEQYF,NA,TRBJ2-7,TRBV28
CSARDGDQPQHF,NA,TRBJ1-5,TRBV20-1